This T cell receptor (beta chain) was retrieved from a study of control samples from healthy donors and cancer patients. Germline trimming cut 3 bases from V and 3 bases from J; bases unmatched to any gene: 1. CDR3 size: 15 residues. The germline CDR1 and CDR2 sequences are SGHAT and FQDESV (reference sequence). This clone was picked up one time. Sequencing was performed with immunoSEQ multiplex PCR; in TCRdb, only in-frame clones are kept and a portion is missing. The sample holds about 68,000 clones, 75% to 85% seen once. This rearrangement joins TRBV11-1 to TRBJ2-3; 12 bases are a match to TRBD2. The sequenced material came from blood. The source is a man aged 55 to 70 in good health. CDR3 nucleotides: TGTGCCAGCAGCTTTGGACTAGCGGGAACAGATACGCAGTATTTT. The encoded protein is CASSFGLAGTDTQYF.